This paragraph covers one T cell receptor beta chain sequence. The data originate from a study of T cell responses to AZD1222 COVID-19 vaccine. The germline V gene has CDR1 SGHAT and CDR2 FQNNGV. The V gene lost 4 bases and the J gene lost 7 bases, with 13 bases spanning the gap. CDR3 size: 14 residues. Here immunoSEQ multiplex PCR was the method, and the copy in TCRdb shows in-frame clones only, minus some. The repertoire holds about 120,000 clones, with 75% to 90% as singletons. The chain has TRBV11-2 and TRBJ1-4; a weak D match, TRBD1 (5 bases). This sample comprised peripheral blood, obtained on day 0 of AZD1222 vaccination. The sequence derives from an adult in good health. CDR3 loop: CASSWGSDSEKLFF. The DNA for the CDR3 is TGTGCCAGCAGCTGGGGGAGCGATAGTGAAAAACTGTTTTTT.